What follows describes a single T cell receptor (beta chain). V was trimmed by 4 bases and J by 4 bases, leaving 12 bases between them. The CDR3 length is 14 residues. Germline V gene data show CDR1 as KGHDR and CDR2 as SFDVKD. In the original workflow: It was from reference gene primer amplification that nucleated cell counts were estimated. Data came from immunoSEQ multiplex PCR; TCRdb stores just in-frame clones and leaves some out. That table supplies the V and J calls and clone size; D and trimming were determined from the DNA. The sample has about 98,000 clones; about 84% are singletons. These data come from a study of blood T cell repertoires in COVID-19. Study information: The samples span acute and convalescent COVID-19 from the United States, Italy and Spain. From T cells, B-cell-depleted T cells, or PBMCs came the material, which was cDNA or gDNA.

This chain uses TRBV24-1 with TRBJ1-2; possible D gene TRBD1, 5 bases. The sequence came from a woman over 75 with acute or convalescent COVID-19. Sequenced: peripheral blood. CDR3 residues: CATSDQTEAYGYTF. The CDR3 DNA is TGTGCCACCAGTGACCAGACAGAGGCCTATGGCTACACCTTC.